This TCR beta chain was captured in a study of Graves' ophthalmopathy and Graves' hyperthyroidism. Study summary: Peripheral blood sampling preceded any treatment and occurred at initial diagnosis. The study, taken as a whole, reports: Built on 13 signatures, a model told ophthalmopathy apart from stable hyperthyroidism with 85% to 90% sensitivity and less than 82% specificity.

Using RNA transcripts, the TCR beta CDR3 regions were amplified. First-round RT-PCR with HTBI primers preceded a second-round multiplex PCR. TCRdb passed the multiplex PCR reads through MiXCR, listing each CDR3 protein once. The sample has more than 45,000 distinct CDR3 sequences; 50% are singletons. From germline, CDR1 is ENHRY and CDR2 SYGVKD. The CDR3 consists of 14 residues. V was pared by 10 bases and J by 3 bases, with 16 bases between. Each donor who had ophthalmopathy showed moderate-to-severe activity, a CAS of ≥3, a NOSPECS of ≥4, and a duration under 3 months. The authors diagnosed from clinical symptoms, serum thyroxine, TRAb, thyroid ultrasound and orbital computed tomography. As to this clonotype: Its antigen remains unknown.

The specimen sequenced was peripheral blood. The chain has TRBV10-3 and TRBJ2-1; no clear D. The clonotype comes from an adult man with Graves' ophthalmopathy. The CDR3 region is CASSLRVDYNEQFF. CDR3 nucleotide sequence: TGTGCCAGCTCACTCCGGGTAGACTACAATGAGCAGTTCTTC.